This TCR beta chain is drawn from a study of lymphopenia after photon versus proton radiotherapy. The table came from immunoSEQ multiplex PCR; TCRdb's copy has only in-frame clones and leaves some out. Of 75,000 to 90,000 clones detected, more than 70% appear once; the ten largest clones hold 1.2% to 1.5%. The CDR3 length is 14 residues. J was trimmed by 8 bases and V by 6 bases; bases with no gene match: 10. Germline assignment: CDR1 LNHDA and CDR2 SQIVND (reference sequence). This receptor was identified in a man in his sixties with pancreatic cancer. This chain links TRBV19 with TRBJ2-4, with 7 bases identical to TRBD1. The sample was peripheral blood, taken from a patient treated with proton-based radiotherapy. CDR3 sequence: CASRPTGDADIQYF. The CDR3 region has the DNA TGTGCCAGTAGGCCCACAGGGGATGCGGACATTCAGTACTTC.